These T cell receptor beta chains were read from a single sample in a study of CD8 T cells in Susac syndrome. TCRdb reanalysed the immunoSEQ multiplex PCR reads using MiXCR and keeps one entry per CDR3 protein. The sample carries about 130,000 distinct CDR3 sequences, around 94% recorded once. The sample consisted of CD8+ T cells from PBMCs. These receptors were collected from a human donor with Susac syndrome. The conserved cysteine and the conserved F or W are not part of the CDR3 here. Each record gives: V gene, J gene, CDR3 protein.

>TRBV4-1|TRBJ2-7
ASSHSLGSYEQY
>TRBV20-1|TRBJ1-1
SARDLTGTEAF
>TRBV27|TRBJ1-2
ASSLAENYGYT
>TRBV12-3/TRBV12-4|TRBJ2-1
ASSPGLPQF
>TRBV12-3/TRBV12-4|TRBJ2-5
ASSFRGDGQETQY
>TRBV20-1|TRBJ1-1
SARDGAGKAIGTEAF
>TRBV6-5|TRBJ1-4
ASSRDREIEKLF
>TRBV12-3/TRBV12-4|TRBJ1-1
ASSHHSGRRNTEAF
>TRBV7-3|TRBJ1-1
ASSTGTGAEAF
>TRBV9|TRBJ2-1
ASIVVLGGAHNEQF
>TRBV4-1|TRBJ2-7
ASSQGGQGYEQY
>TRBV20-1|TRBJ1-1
SARDQVTGRNTEAF
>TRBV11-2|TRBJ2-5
ASSHWFRQGRY
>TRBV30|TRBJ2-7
AWQVTGYEQY
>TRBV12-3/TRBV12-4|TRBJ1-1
ASNGQVNTEAF
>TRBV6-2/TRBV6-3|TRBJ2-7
ASSRQGLEQY
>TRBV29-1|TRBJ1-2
SAGGPAHGYT
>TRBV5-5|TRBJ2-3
ASSLAGGAGTQY
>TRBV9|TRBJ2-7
ASSVAWGDYEQY
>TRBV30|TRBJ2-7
AWSSGVAPDYEQY
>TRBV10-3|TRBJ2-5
AISELFRSEETQY
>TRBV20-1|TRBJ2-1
SAPTGTTSYNEQF
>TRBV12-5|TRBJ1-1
ASGFAGLAF
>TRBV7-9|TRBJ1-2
ASRRVKGAEDGYT
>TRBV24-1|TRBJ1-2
ATSDSDPYRDSYGYT
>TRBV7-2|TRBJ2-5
ASRDGLAGDQETQY
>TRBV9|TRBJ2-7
ASSVGIREGRNEQY
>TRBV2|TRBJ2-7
ASSGELTALNYEQY
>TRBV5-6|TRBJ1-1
ASSLGRTIEAF
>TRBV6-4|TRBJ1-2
ASSDGGAGYGYT
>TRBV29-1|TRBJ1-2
SARRTGVNYGYT
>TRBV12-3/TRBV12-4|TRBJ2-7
ASSRDRDFHEQY